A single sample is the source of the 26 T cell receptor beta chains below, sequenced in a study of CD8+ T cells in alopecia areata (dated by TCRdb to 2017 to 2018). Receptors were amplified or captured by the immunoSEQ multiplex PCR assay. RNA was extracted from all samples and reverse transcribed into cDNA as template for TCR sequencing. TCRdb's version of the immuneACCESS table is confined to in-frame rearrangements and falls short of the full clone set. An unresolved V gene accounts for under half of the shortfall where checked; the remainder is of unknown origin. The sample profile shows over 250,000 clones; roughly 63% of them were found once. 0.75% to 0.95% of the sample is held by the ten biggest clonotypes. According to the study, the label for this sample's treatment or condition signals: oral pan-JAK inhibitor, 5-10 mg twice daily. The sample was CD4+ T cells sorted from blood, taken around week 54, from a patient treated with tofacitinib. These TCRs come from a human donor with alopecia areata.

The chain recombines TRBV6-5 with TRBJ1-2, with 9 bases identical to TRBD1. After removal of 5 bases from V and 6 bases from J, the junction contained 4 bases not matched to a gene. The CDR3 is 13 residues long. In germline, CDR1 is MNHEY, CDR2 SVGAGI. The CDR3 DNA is TGTGCCAGCAGTAAACAGGGGGCCGATGGCTACACCTTC. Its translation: CASSKQGADGYTF.

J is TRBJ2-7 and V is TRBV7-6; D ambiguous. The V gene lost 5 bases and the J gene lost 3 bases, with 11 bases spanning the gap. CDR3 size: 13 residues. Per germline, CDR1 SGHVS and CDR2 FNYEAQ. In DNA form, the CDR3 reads TGTGCCAGCAGCCGAACAGAAAACTACGAGCAGTACTTC. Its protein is CASSRTENYEQYF.

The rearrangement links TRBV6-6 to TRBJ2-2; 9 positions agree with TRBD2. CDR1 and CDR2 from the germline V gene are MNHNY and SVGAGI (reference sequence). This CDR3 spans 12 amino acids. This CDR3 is CASGGYTGELFF. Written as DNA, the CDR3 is TGTGCTAGCGGGGGTTACACCGGGGAGCTGTTTTTT.

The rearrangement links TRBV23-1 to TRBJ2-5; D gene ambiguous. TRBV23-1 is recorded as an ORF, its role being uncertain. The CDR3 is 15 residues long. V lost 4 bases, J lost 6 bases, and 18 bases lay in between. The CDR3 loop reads CASSPPSFEGKTQYF. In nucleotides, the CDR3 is TGCGCCAGCAGTCCTCCCTCTTTTGAAGGGAAGACCCAGTACTTC.

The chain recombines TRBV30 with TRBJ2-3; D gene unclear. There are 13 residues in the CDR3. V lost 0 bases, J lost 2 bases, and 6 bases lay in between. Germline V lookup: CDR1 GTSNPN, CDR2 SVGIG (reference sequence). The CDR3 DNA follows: TGTGCCTGGAGTGTAGCACACACAGATACGCAGTATTTT. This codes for CAWSVAHTDTQYF.

CDR3 residues: CAWSNGGTYEQYF. The CDR3 DNA follows: TGTGCCTGGAGTAATGGGGGAACCTACGAGCAGTACTTC. The chain has TRBV30 and TRBJ2-7; TRBD1 or TRBD2 may be the D gene (5 bases each). Trimming pared 2 bases from V and 2 bases from J, leaving 10 bases between. Germline lookup yields CDR1 GTSNPN and CDR2 SVGIG (reference sequence). There are 13 residues in the CDR3.

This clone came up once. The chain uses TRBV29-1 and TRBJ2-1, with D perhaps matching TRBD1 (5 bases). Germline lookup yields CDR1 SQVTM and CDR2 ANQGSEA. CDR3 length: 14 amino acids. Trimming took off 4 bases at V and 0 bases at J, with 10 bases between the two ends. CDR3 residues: CSVGYRSSYNEQFF. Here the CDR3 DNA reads TGCAGCGTTGGGTACAGGAGCTCCTACAATGAGCAGTTCTTC.

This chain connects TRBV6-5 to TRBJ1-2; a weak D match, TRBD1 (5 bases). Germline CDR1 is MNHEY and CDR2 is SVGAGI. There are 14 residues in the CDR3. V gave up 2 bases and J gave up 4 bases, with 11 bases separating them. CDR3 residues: CASSYLDRTYGYTF. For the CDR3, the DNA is TGTGCCAGCAGTTACCTTGACAGAACCTATGGCTACACCTTC.

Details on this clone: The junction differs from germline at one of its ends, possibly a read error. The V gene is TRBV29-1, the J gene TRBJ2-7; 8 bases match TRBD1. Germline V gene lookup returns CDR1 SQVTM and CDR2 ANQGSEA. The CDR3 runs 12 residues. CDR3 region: CSAGQGEYERYF. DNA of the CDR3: TGCAGCGCAGGACAGGGTGAATACGAGCGGTACTTC.

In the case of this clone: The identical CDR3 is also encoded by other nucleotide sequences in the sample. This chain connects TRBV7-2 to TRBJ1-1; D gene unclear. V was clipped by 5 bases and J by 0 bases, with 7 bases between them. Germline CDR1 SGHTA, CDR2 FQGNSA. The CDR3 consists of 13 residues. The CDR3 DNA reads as TGTGCCAGCAGCGTTCAAATGAACACTGAAGCTTTCTTT. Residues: CASSVQMNTEAFF. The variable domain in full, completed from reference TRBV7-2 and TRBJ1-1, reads GAGVSQSPSNKVTEKGKDVELRCDPISGHTALYWYRQSLGQGLEFLIYFQGNSAPDKSGLPSDRFSAERTGGSVSTLTIQRTQQEDSAVYLCASSVQMNTEAFFGQGTRLTVV.

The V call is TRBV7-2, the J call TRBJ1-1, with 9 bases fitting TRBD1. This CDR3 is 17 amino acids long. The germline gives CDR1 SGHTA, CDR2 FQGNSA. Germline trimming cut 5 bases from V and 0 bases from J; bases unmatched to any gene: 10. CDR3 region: CASSPRTGAPMNTEAFF. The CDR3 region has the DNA TGTGCCAGCAGCCCTAGGACAGGGGCCCCCATGAACACTGAAGCTTTCTTT.

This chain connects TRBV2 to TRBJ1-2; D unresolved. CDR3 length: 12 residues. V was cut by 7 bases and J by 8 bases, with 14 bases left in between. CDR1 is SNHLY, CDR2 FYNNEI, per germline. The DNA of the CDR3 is TGTGCCAGCACCATCTTGCTACCCGGCTACACCTTC. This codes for CASTILLPGYTF.

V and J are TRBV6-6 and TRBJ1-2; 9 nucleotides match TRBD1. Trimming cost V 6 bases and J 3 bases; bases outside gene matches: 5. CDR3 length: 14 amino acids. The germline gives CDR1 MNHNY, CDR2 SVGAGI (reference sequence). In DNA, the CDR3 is TGTGCCAGCAGGGGACAGGGAGTTTACTATGGCTACACCTTC. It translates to CASRGQGVYYGYTF.

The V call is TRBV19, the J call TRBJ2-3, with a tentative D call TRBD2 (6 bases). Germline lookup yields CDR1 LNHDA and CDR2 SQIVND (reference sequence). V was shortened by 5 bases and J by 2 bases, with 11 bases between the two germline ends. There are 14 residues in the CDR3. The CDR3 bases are TGTGCCAGTAGTCTGGGGACTGTCACAGATACGCAGTATTTT. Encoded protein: CASSLGTVTDTQYF. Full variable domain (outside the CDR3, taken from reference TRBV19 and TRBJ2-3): DGGITQSPKYLFRKEGQNVTLSCEQNLNHDAMYWYRQDPGQGLRLIYYSQIVNDFQKGDIAEGYSVSREKKESFPLTVTSAQKNPTAFYLCASSLGTVTDTQYFGPGTRLTVL.

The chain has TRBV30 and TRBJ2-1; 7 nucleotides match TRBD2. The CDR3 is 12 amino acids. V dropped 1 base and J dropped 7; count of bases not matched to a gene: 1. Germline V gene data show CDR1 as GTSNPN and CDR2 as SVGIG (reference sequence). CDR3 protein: CAWSGGGNEQFF. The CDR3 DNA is TGTGCCTGGAGTGGCGGGGGTAATGAGCAGTTCTTC.

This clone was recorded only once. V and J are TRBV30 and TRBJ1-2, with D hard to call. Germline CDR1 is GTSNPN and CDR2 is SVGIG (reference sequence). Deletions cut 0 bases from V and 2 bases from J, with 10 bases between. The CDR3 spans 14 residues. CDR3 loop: CAWSVNSVNYGYTF. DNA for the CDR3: TGTGCCTGGAGTGTAAACAGCGTGAACTATGGCTACACCTTC.

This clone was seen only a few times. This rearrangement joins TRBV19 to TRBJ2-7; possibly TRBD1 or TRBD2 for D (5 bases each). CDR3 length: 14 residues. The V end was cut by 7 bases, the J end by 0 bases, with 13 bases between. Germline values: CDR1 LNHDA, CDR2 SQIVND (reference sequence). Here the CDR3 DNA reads TGTGCCAGTAAATCGGGACGGAGCTCCTACGAGCAGTACTTC. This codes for CASKSGRSSYEQYF. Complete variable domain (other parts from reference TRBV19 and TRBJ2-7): DGGITQSPKYLFRKEGQNVTLSCEQNLNHDAMYWYRQDPGQGLRLIYYSQIVNDFQKGDIAEGYSVSREKKESFPLTVTSAQKNPTAFYLCASKSGRSSYEQYFGPGTRLTVT.

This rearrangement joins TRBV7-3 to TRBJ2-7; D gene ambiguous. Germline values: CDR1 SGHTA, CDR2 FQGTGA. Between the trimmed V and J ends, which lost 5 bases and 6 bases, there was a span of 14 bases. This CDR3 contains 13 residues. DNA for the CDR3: TGTGCCAGCAGCCTAGGCCCCAGTCCCGAGCAGTACTTC. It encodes CASSLGPSPEQYF.

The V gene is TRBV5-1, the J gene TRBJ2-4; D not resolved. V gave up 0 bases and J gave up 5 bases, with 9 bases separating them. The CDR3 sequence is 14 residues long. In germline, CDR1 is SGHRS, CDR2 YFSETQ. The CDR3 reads CASSLEGPQNIQYF. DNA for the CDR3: TGCGCCAGCAGCTTGGAGGGTCCCCAAAACATTCAGTACTTC.

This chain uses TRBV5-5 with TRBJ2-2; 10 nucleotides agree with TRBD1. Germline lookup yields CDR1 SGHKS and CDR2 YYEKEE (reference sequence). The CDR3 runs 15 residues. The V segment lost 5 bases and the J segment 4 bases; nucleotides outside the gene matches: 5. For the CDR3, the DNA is TGTGCCAGCAGTGGGGACAGGGGTGGCACCGGGGAGCTGTTTTTT. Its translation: CASSGDRGGTGELFF. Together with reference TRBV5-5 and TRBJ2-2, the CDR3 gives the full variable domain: DAGVTQSPTHLIKTRGQQVTLRCSPISGHKSVSWYQQVLGQGPQFIFQYYEKEERGRGNFPDRFSARQFPNYSSELNVNALLLGDSALYLCASSGDRGGTGELFFGEGSRLTVL.

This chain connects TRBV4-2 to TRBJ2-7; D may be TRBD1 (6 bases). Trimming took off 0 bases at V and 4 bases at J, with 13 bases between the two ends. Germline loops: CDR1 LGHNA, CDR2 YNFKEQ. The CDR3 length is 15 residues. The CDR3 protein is CASSQDGGQRYEQYF. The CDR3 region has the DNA TGTGCCAGCAGCCAAGATGGAGGACAGAGGTACGAGCAGTACTTC.

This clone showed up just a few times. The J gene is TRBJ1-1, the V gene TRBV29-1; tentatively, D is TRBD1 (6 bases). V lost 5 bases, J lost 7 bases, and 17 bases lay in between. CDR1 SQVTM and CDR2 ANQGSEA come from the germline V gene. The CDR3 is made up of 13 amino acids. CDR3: CSVTQGLPGEAFF. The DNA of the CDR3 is TGCAGCGTTACACAGGGTCTTCCCGGTGAAGCTTTCTTT.

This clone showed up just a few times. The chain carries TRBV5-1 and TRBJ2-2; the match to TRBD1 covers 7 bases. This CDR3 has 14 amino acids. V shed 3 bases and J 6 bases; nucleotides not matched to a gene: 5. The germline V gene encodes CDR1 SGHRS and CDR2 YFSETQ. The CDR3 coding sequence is TGCGCCAGCAGCTCGACAGGGTCTGCCGGGGAGCTGTTTTTT. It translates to CASSSTGSAGELFF.

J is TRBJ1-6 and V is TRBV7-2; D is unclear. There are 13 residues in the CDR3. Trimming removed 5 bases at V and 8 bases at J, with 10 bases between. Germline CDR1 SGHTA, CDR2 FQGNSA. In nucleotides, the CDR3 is TGTGCCAGCAGCACCCGGAGGGATTCACCCCTCCACTTT. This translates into CASSTRRDSPLHF.

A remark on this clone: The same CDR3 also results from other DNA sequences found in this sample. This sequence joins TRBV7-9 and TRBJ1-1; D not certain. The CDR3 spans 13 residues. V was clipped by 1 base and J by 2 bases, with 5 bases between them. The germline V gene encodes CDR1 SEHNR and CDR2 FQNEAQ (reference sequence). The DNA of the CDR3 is TGTGCCAGCAGCTTAGTGCCAAACACTGAAGCTTTCTTT. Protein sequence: CASSLVPNTEAFF.

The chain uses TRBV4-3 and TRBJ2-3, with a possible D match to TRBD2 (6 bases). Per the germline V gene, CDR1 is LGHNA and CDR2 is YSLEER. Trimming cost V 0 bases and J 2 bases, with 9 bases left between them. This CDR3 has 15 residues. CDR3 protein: CASSQETGVTDTQYF. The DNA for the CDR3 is TGCGCCAGCAGCCAAGAGACGGGAGTCACAGATACGCAGTATTTT.